The clone carrying this T cell receptor (beta chain) was seen a few times. This entry comes from a study of patients and donors after allogeneic stem cell transplantation. The CDR3 loop spans 16 amino acids. V was pared by 6 bases and J by 3 bases, with 11 bases of the junction left unmatched. Looked up from germline, CDR1 is DFQATT and CDR2 is SNEGSKA (reference sequence). TCRdb called the RT-PCR reads again in MiXCR, with one record for every CDR3 protein. The top ten clones hold over 6% of a sample with about 410,000 distinct CDR3 sequences, roughly 16% of them seen once. Sequencing was done on a sample of blood, either unsorted or a sorted T cell fraction (not recorded which). This clonotype was sampled from a human donor who was either an allogeneic HSCT recipient or a stem cell or donor lymphocyte infusion donor (not recorded which). It is not recorded whose cells these are; they may come from a transplant donor. The gene calls are TRBV20-1 and TRBJ2-1, with 10 nucleotides matching TRBD2. CDR3 sequence reads: CSAPSLAGADYNEQFF. The CDR3 bases are TGCAGTGCGCCCTCCCTAGCGGGAGCGGACTACAATGAGCAGTTCTTC.